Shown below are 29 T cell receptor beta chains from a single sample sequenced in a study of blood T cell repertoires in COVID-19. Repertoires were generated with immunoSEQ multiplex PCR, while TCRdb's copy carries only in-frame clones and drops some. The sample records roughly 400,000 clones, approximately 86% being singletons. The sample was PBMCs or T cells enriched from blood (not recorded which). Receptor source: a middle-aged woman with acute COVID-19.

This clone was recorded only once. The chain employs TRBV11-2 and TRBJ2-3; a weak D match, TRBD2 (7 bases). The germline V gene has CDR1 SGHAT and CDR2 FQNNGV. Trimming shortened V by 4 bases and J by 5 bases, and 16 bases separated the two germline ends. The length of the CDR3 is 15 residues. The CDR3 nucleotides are TGTGCCAGCAGCTCGCCGGGGGGCCGGGGAGATACGCAGTATTTT. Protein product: CASSSPGGRGDTQYF.

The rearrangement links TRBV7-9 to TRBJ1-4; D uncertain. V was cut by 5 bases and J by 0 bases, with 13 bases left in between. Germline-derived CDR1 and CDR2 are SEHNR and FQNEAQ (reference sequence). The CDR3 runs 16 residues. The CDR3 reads CASSPLGQATNEKLFF. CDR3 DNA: TGTGCCAGCAGCCCCCTGGGCCAGGCAACTAATGAAAAACTGTTTTTT.

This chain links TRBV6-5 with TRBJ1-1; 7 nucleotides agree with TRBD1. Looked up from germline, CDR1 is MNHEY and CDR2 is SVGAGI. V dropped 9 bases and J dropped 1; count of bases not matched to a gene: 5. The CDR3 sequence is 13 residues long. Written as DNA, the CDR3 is TGTGCCAGAGACAGGGACCCGAACACTGAAGCTTTCTTT. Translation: CARDRDPNTEAFF.

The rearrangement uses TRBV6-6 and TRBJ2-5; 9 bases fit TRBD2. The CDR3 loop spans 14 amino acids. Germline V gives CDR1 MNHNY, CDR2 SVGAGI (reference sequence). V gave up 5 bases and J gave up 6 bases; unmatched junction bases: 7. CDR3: CASSAPGTSQTQYF. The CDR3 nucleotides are TGTGCCAGCAGTGCACCCGGGACTAGCCAGACCCAGTACTTC.

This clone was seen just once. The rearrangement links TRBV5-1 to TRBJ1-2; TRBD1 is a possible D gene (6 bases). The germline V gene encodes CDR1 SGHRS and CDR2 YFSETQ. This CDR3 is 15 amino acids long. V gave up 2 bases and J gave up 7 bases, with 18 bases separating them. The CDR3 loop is CASSFAVQGQGGYTF. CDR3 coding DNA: TGCGCCAGCAGCTTCGCCGTACAGGGCCAAGGTGGCTACACCTTC.

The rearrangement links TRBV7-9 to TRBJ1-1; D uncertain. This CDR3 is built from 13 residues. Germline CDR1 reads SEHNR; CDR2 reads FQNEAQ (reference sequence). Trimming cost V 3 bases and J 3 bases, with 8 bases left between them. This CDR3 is CASSFRSDTEAFF. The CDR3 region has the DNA TGTGCCAGCAGCTTCAGGTCAGACACTGAAGCTTTCTTT.

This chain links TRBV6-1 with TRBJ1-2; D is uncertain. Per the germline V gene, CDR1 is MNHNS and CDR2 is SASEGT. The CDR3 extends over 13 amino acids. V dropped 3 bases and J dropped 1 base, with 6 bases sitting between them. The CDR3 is CASSELDNYGYTF. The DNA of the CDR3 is TGTGCCAGCAGTGAGCTAGATAACTATGGCTACACCTTC.

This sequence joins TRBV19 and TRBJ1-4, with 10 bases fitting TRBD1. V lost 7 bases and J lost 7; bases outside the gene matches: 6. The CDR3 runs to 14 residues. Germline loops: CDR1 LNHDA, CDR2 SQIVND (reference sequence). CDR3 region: CASNDRGRGEKLFF. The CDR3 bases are TGTGCCAGTAACGACAGGGGGCGCGGTGAAAAACTGTTTTTT.

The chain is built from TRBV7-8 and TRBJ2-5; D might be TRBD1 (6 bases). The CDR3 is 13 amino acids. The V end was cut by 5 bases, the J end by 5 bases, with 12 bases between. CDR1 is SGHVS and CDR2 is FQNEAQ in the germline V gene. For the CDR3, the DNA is TGTGCCAGCAGCAAGGCAGGGGTGGAGACCCAGTACTTC. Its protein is CASSKAGVETQYF.

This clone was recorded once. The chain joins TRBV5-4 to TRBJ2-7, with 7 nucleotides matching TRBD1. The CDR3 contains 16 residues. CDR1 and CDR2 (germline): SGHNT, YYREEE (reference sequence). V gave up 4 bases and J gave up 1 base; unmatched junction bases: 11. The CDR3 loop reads CASSPLPGQISYEQYF. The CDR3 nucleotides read TGTGCCAGCAGCCCCCTACCGGGACAGATATCCTACGAGCAGTACTTC.

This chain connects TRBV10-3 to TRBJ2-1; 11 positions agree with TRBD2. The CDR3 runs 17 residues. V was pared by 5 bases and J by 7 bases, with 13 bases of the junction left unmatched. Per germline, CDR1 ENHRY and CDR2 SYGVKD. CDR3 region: CAISSGTRASGGNEQFF. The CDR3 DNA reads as TGTGCCATCAGTTCGGGAACAAGGGCTAGCGGGGGGAATGAGCAGTTCTTC.

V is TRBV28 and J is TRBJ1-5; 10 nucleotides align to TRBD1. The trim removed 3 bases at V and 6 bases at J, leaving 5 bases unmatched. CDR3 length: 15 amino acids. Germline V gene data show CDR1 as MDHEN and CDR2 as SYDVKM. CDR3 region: CASSLSGTGVQPQHF. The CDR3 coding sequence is TGTGCCAGCAGTTTGTCCGGGACAGGGGTTCAGCCCCAGCATTTT.

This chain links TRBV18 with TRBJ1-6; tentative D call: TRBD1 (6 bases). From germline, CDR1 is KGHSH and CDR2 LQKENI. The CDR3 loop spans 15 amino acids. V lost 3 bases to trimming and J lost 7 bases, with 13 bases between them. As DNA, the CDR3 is TGTGCCAGCTCACCCTCCGGACAGCCGAATTCACCCCTCCACTTT. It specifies CASSPSGQPNSPLHF. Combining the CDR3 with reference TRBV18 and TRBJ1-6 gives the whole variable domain NAGVMQNPRHLVRRRGQEARLRCSPMKGHSHVYWYRQLPEEGLKFMVYLQKENIIDESGMPKERFSAEFPKEGPSILRIQQVVRGDSAAYFCASSPSGQPNSPLHFGNGTRLTVT.

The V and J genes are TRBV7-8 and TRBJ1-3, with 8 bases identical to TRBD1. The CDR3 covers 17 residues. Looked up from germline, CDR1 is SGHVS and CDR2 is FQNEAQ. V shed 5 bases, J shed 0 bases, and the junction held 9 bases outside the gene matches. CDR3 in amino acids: CASSRDRGPYSGNTIYF. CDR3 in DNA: TGTGCCAGCAGCAGAGACAGGGGCCCTTACTCTGGAAACACCATATATTTT.

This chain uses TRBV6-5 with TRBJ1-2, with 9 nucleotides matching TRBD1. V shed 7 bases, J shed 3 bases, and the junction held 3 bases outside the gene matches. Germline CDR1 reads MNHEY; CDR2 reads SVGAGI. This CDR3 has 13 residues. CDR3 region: CASTRTGDYGYTF. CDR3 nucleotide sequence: TGTGCCAGCACCCGGACAGGGGACTATGGCTACACCTTC.

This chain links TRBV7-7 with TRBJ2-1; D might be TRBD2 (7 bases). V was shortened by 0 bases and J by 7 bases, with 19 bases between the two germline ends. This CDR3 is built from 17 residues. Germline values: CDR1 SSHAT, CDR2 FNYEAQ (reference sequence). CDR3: CASSLALLPGGLNEQFF. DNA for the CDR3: TGTGCCAGCAGCTTAGCGCTATTGCCGGGGGGCCTAAATGAGCAGTTCTTC.

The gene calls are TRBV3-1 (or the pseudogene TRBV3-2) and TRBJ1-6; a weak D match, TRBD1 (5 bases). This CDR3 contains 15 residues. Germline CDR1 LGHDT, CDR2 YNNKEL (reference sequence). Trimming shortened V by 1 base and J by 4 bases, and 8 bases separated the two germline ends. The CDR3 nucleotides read TGTGCCAGCAGCCAAGGACGACAGTATAATTCACCCCTCCACTTT. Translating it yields CASSQGRQYNSPLHF.

Here the CDR3 DNA reads TGTGCCAGCTCACCACAGGAGACAGGGGCAAACAATGAGCAGTTCTTC. The encoded protein is CASSPQETGANNEQFF. The J gene is TRBJ2-1, the V gene TRBV18, with 8 bases identical to TRBD1. The CDR3 covers 16 residues. V lost 1 base, J lost 5 bases, and 7 bases stayed unmatched. Germline values: CDR1 KGHSH, CDR2 LQKENI.

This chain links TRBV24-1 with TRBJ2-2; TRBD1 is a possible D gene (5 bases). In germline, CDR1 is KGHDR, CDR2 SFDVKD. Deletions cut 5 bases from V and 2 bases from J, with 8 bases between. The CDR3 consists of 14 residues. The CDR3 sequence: CATSAQGNTGELFF. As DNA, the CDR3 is TGTGCCACCAGTGCCCAGGGTAACACCGGGGAGCTGTTTTTT.

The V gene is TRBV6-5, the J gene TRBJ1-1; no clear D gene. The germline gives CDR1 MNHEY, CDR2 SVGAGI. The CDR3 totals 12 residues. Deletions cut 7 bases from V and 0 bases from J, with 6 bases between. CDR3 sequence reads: CASKLVNTEAFF. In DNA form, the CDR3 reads TGTGCCAGCAAGTTAGTGAACACTGAAGCTTTCTTT.

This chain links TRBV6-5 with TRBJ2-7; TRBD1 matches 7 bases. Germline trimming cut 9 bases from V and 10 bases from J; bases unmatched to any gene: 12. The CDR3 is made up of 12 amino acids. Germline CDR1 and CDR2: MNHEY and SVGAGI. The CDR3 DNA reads TGTGCCAGTTCCTGGCCCGGGACAGATCAGTACTTC. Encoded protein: CASSWPGTDQYF.

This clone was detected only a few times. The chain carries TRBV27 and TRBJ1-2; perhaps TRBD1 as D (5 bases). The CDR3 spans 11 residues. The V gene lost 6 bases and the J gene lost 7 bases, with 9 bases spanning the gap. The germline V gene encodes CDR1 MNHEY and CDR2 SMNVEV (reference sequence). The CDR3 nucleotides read TGTGCCAGCAGATCGGGGGTTGGCTACACCTTC. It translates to CASRSGVGYTF.

CDR3 nucleotides: TGTGCCTGGAGTCCCCCCCAGGGGAGAAATGGCTACACCTTC. Protein product: CAWSPPQGRNGYTF. This chain connects TRBV30 to TRBJ1-2; a weak D match, TRBD1 (6 bases). The CDR3 sequence is 14 residues long. Trimming shortened V by 2 bases and J by 6 bases, and 16 bases separated the two germline ends. Germline V gene lookup returns CDR1 GTSNPN and CDR2 SVGIG (reference sequence). Variable domain in full (rest from reference TRBV30 and TRBJ1-2): SQTIHQWPATLVQPVGSPLSLECTVEGTSNPNLYWYRQAAGRGLQLLFYSVGIGQISSEVPQNLSASRPQDRQFILSSKKLLLSDSGFYLCAWSPPQGRNGYTFGSGTRLTVV.

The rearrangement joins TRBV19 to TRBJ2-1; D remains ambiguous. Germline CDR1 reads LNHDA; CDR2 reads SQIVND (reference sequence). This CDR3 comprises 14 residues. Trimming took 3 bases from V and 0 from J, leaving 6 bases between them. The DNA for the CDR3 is TGTGCCAGTAGTATTTGGAGCTCCTACAATGAGCAGTTCTTC. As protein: CASSIWSSYNEQFF.

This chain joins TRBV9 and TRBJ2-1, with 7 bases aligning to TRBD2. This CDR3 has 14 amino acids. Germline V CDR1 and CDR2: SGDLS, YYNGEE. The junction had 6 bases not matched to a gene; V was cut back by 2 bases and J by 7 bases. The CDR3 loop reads CASSVWRGTNEQFF. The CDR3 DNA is TGTGCCAGCAGCGTCTGGCGGGGGACGAATGAGCAGTTCTTC.

Here the CDR3 DNA reads TGCGCCAGCAGCTTGGACAGGGGAGACTATGGCTACACCTTC. Translating it yields CASSLDRGDYGYTF. This chain joins TRBV5-1 and TRBJ1-2, with 7 positions matching TRBD1. Germline loops: CDR1 SGHRS, CDR2 YFSETQ. V gave up 0 bases and J gave up 3 bases; unmatched junction bases: 2. This CDR3 region has 14 residues.

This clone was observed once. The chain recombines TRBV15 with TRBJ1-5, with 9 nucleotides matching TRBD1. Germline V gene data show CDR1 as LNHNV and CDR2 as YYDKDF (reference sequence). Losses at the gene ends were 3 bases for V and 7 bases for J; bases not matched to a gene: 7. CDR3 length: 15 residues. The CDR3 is CATSRAGTGWQPQHF. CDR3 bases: TGTGCCACCAGCAGGGCCGGGACAGGGTGGCAGCCCCAGCATTTT.

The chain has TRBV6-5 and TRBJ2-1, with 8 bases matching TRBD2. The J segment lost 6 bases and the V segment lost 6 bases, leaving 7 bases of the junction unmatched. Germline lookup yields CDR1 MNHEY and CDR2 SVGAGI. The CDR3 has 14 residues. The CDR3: CASSGIAGLNEQFF. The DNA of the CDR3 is TGTGCCAGCAGCGGAATAGCGGGGCTCAATGAGCAGTTCTTC.

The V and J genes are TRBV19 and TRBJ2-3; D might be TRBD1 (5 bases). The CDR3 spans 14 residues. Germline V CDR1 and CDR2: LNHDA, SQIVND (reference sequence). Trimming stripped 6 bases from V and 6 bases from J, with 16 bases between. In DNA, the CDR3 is TGTGCCAGTAGAAACTCAAGGGGAAGGGATACGCAGTATTTT. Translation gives CASRNSRGRDTQYF.